These 17 T cell receptor beta chains originate from one sample sequenced in a study of molecular identifiers for immune sequencing clone quantification. TCRdb reprocessed the PCR reads with MiXCR, giving one entry per CDR3 protein. Of some 320,000 distinct CDR3 sequences listed, about a quarter are singletons. Sequenced sample: naive CD8+ T cells from blood, with Jurkat cell RNA spiked in. Subset reported: FACS-sorted CD8+CD4-CCR7+CD45RA+ naive T cells. These receptors all come from a human donor in good health. Some libraries in this study had Jurkat cell RNA spiked in.

The chain recombines TRBV29-1 with TRBJ1-1; TRBD1 aligns across 9 bases. The germline V gene encodes CDR1 SQVTM and CDR2 ANQGSEA. The length of the CDR3 is 15 residues. Trimming cost V 2 bases and J 3 bases; bases outside gene matches: 7. CDR3 amino acids: CSVETLDRGHTEAFF. The DNA for the CDR3 is TGCAGCGTTGAAACCCTGGACAGGGGTCACACTGAAGCTTTCTTT.

As for this clonotype: One base away lies a much larger clone, so this may be a sequencing read error. V gene TRBV20-1 combines with J gene TRBJ2-3; D call uncertain. The CDR3 length is 15 residues. V lost 3 bases and J lost 0, with 13 bases in between. Germline-derived CDR1 and CDR2 are DFQATT and SNEGSKA (reference sequence). The CDR3 DNA reads as TGCAGTGCTAGTCTTCCAGGTCGTAGCACAGATACGCAGTATTTT. Its protein product is CSASLPGRSTDTQYF.

This chain links TRBV20-1 with TRBJ1-4; D is perhaps TRBD1 (5 bases). The CDR3 sequence is 15 residues long. Trimming shortened V by 3 bases and J by 4 bases, and 15 bases separated the two germline ends. Germline values: CDR1 DFQATT, CDR2 SNEGSKA (reference sequence). The CDR3 loop is CSASTGEGLNEKLFF. CDR3 in DNA: TGCAGTGCTAGTACCGGAGAGGGACTTAATGAAAAACTGTTTTTT.

The V call is TRBV30, the J call TRBJ2-7; D is perhaps TRBD2 (5 bases). Germline CDR1 reads GTSNPN; CDR2 reads SVGIG (reference sequence). This CDR3 is built from 13 residues. Trimming stripped 2 bases from V and 2 bases from J, with 10 bases between. The CDR3 here is CAWSLGLPYEQYF. The CDR3 bases are TGTGCCTGGAGTCTTGGACTTCCCTACGAGCAGTACTTC.

A few counts support this clonotype. J is TRBJ2-3 and V is TRBV7-9, with D perhaps matching TRBD1 (5 bases). CDR3 length: 15 amino acids. The ends were cut back, 2 bases at V and 3 bases at J, with 12 bases in the middle. Per germline, CDR1 SEHNR and CDR2 FQNEAQ (reference sequence). CDR3 coding DNA: TGTGCCAGCAGCTTAAAGGGGTTGGTAACAGATACGCAGTATTTT. This codes for CASSLKGLVTDTQYF.

This clonotype was observed many times. The J gene is TRBJ2-7, the V gene TRBV6-2 or TRBV6-3; 10 bases fit TRBD2. The length of the CDR3 is 14 residues. The germline V gene encodes CDR1 MNHEY and CDR2 SVGEGT. The ends lost 5 bases at V and 3 bases at J; junction bases unmatched: 4. The CDR3 here is CASSPGTSDYEQYF. The CDR3 nucleotides read TGTGCCAGCAGTCCCGGGACTAGCGACTACGAGCAGTACTTC.

The chain is built from TRBV15 and TRBJ2-5; 10 bases match TRBD2. With 3 bases clipped from V and 2 bases from J, the junction kept 9 bases outside the gene matches. The CDR3 consists of 17 residues. Germline CDR1 and CDR2: LNHNV and YYDKDF (reference sequence). The CDR3 region is CATSSVASGGPQETQYF. CDR3 nucleotides: TGTGCCACCAGCAGTGTGGCTAGCGGGGGCCCTCAAGAGACCCAGTACTTC.

This clonotype was seen a handful of times. The rearrangement joins TRBV7-9 to TRBJ1-1, with D unclear. The CDR3 loop spans 15 amino acids. CDR1 is SEHNR and CDR2 is FQNEAQ in the germline V gene (reference sequence). Trimming removed 0 bases at V and 4 bases at J, with 12 bases between. This CDR3 is CASSLALGSVTEAFF. In DNA, the CDR3 is TGTGCCAGCAGCTTAGCGTTGGGTTCCGTCACTGAAGCTTTCTTT.

This clonotype occurred many times. The V call is TRBV7-2, the J call TRBJ2-3; TRBD1 matches at 7 bases. The germline CDR1 and CDR2 sequences are SGHTA and FQGNSA. The length of the CDR3 is 15 residues. Unmatched junction bases numbered 4, after V lost 2 bases and J lost 2 bases. CDR3 sequence (DNA): TGTGCCAGCAGCTTACGGGACAGCTACACAGATACGCAGTATTTT. It is translated as CASSLRDSYTDTQYF. The full variable domain, its missing parts supplied by reference TRBV7-2 and TRBJ2-3, is GAGVSQSPSNKVTEKGKDVELRCDPISGHTALYWYRQSLGQGLEFLIYFQGNSAPDKSGLPSDRFSAERTGGSVSTLTIQRTQQEDSAVYLCASSLRDSYTDTQYFGPGTRLTVL.

The gene calls are TRBV5-5 and TRBJ2-5; TRBD1 or TRBD2 may be the D gene (6 bases each). The CDR3 totals 17 residues. Germline V lookup: CDR1 SGHKS, CDR2 YYEKEE (reference sequence). V was trimmed by 3 bases and J by 0 bases, leaving 18 bases between them. The CDR3 nucleotides read TGTGCCAGCAGCTGGCCGGGGGCCATGGTAAACCAAGAGACCCAGTACTTC. Residues: CASSWPGAMVNQETQYF.

The chain's CDR3 is CASSQEVGSTDTQYF. CDR3 DNA: TGCGCCAGCAGCCAAGAGGTGGGGAGCACAGATACGCAGTATTTT. V and J are TRBV4-1 and TRBJ2-3; D call uncertain. V lost 0 bases and J 0 bases, leaving 7 bases between the germline ends. Germline loops: CDR1 MGHRA, CDR2 YSYEKL. The CDR3 is made up of 15 amino acids.

As for this clonotype: Because it lacks the conserved phenylalanine or tryptophan at the end, this CDR3 is likely a read error. No DNA is shown, since the ends of the CDR3 on it are uncertain; the CDR3 is the one TCRdb lists. The chain's CDR3 is CASTKAPSSSGAIVLTC. This chain links TRBV21-1 with TRBJ2-6; the DNA was not used to check the table's D call, TRBD2. TRBV21-1 is annotated as a pseudogene. The CDR3 is 17 amino acids long, termini counted.

This clonotype has at least ten counts. This chain joins TRBV7-9 and TRBJ1-1; D is unresolved. V was shortened by 5 bases and J by 4 bases, with 14 bases between the two germline ends. CDR1 and CDR2 from the germline V gene are SEHNR and FQNEAQ (reference sequence). CDR3 size: 14 residues. This CDR3 reads CASSRDQEGTEAFF. CDR3 coding DNA: TGTGCCAGCAGCCGAGATCAGGAAGGCACTGAAGCTTTCTTT.

The chain has TRBV11-2 and TRBJ1-1; 7 positions match TRBD1. V was clipped by 4 bases and J by 4 bases; unmatched bases: 6. Germline V gene data show CDR1 as SGHAT and CDR2 as FQNNGV. The CDR3 has 14 residues. The CDR3 spells CASSSYDRVTEAFF. In nucleotides, the CDR3 is TGTGCCAGCAGCTCCTACGACAGGGTCACTGAAGCTTTCTTT.

This clonotype has a count of ten or more. The chain has TRBV2 and TRBJ1-2; D unresolved. The CDR3 loop spans 12 amino acids. The V end was cut by 3 bases, the J end by 7 bases, with 9 bases between. Germline V gene data show CDR1 as SNHLY and CDR2 as FYNNEI. The CDR3 DNA sequence: TGTGCCAGCAGTGAGTCTCTAACTGGCTACACCTTC. It encodes CASSESLTGYTF.

Details on this clonotype: One base away lies a much larger clone, so this may be a sequencing read error. The V call is TRBV29-1, the J call TRBJ2-7; D gene uncertain. Deletions cut 8 bases from V and 7 bases from J, with 21 bases between. The germline V gene has CDR1 SQVTM and CDR2 ANQGSEA. The CDR3 contains 13 residues. DNA for the CDR3: TGCAGCATTAATTTCGGACCTCCTCCAGAGCAGTACTTC. Residues: CSINFGPPPEQYF.

With respect to this clonotype: A read error may explain this, as a much larger clone is one base away. The rearrangement links TRBV27 to TRBJ2-5, with 7 bases lining up with TRBD2. Per germline, CDR1 MNHEY and CDR2 SMNVEV (reference sequence). There are 13 residues in the CDR3. The CDR3 coding sequence is TGTGCCAGCAGCCTTCTAGCGGAAGAGTCCCAGTACTTC. This gives the protein CASSLLAEESQYF.